This T cell receptor (beta chain) appears in the sequencing data of a study of beta chain features in type 1 diabetes. As for the study in general: Examination of sorted cells across all samples involved roughly 100 million cells.

All sorted populations exceeded 98% purity. Expressed TCRB transcripts were sequenced because the entire RNA isolate underwent reverse transcription. Produced via immunoSEQ multiplex PCR; TCRdb's table is partial and in-frame only. This sample has some 410,000 clones, with roughly an eighth found just once. Germline lookup yields CDR1 MNHNY and CDR2 SVGAGI (reference sequence). This CDR3 is built from 16 residues. V was trimmed by 3 bases and J by 1 base, leaving 12 bases between them. This clone was detected only a few times. The sample consisted of naive CD4+ T cells from blood. The V and J genes are TRBV6-6 and TRBJ1-4; unclear D gene. This clonotype was obtained from a woman in her late teens or twenties in good health. The CDR3 DNA follows: TGTGCCAGCAGTTATATGGAGGGTCTAACTAATGAAAAACTGTTTTTT. Protein product: CASSYMEGLTNEKLFF.